A selection of T cell receptor beta chains follows, all from one sample in a study of molecular identifiers for immune sequencing clone quantification. TCRdb passed the PCR reads through MiXCR, listing each CDR3 protein once. Of 85,000 to 100,000 distinct CDR3 sequences in the sample, roughly a quarter were seen once. Sequencing input: naive CD8+ T cells from blood, with Jurkat cell RNA spiked in. These receptors all come from a human donor in good health. Some libraries in this study had Jurkat cell RNA spiked in. CDR3s include the opening cysteine and the closing phenylalanine or tryptophan. A D gene is named only where the DNA matches it firmly. Some rows mark clone size as missing; the rest say once, few, many or name a class of expanded clone.

j_gene,v_gene,abundance,d_gene,CDR3aa,CDR3nt
TRBJ2-5,TRBV14,few,TRBD1,CASSQERWGTGGSETQYF,TGTGCCAGCAGCCAAGAAAGATGGGGGACAGGGGGCTCGGAGACCCAGTACTTC
TRBJ2-7,TRBV4-2,-,-,CASSPRASPYEQYF,TGTGCCAGCAGCCCGCGGGCCTCCCCCTACGAGCAGTACTTC
TRBJ2-3,TRBV5-4,many,TRBD2,CASSDPGASGVVDTQYF,TGTGCCAGCAGCGATCCTGGGGCTAGCGGGGTGGTAGATACGCAGTATTTT
TRBJ2-3,TRBV27,many,TRBD1,CASSLSTGGLADTQYF,TGTGCCAGCAGTTTATCGACAGGGGGCTTGGCAGATACGCAGTATTTT
TRBJ2-7,TRBV7-9,-,-,CASSFALAEYEQYF,TGTGCCAGCAGCTTCGCACTAGCCGAATACGAGCAGTACTTC
TRBJ2-2,TRBV9,many,-,CASSVARQYTGELFF,TGTGCCAGCAGCGTAGCTCGGCAGTACACCGGGGAGCTGTTTTTT
TRBJ2-3,TRBV9,many,-,CASSVEGGQISTDTQYF,TGTGCCAGCAGCGTAGAGGGGGGGCAGATCAGCACAGATACGCAGTATTTT
TRBJ2-1,TRBV6-5,-,-,CASSPTVDEQFF,TGTGCCAGCAGTCCTACAGTTGATGAGCAGTTCTTC
TRBJ2-5,TRBV18,-,TRBD1,CASSHRDRRQETQYF,TGTGCCAGCTCACACCGGGACAGGAGACAAGAGACCCAGTACTTC
TRBJ2-1,TRBV10-3,-,TRBD2,CTINAGTTLNEQFF,TGTACCATCAACGCCGGGACTACTCTGAACGAGCAGTTCTTC
TRBJ1-5,TRBV7-2,many,-,CASSLGISNQPQHF,TGTGCCAGCAGCTTGGGCATTAGCAATCAGCCCCAGCATTTT
TRBJ2-3,TRBV30,few,TRBD2,CAWGLFRGRASSTDTQYF,TGTGCCTGGGGTCTCTTCCGCGGGAGGGCGTCTAGCACAGATACGCAGTATTTT
TRBJ1-5,TRBV30,few,-,CAWSKAEGQPQHF,TGTGCCTGGAGTAAGGCAGAGGGCCAGCCCCAGCATTTT
TRBJ2-3,TRBV2,many,-,CASRERGADTQYF,TGTGCCAGCAGGGAGAGGGGGGCAGATACGCAGTATTTT
TRBJ1-3,TRBV7-9,many,-,CASSLGSDTIYF,TGTGCCAGCAGCTTAGGAAGTGACACCATATATTTT
TRBJ2-3,TRBV11-2,-,TRBD2,CASSSPSGSATDTQYF,TGTGCCAGCAGCTCCCCTAGCGGTTCAGCCACAGATACGCAGTATTTT
TRBJ2-3,TRBV27,many,TRBD1,CASSLKDRGRADTQYF,TGTGCCAGCAGTTTAAAGGACAGGGGGCGTGCAGATACGCAGTATTTT
TRBJ2-7,TRBV6-5,many,TRBD2,CASSYSGGVAYEQYF,TGTGCCAGCAGTTACTCGGGGGGGGTGGCCTACGAGCAGTACTTC
TRBJ1-1,TRBV7-3,many,-,CASSLMGVREMNTEAFF,TGTGCCAGCAGCTTAATGGGGGTGAGGGAGATGAACACTGAAGCTTTCTTT
TRBJ2-2,TRBV4-2,many,TRBD2,CASSQATSGRTGELFF,TGTGCCAGCAGCCAAGCGACTAGCGGGAGAACCGGGGAGCTGTTTTTT
TRBJ2-3,TRBV12-3/TRBV12-4,-,-,CASSFHPADTLYF,TGTGCCAGCAGTTTCCATCCCGCAGATACGCTGTATTTT
TRBJ1-6,TRBV5-1,many,TRBD1,CASSNRTGLAHSPLHF,TGCGCCAGCAGCAACCGGACAGGACTGGCCCATTCACCCCTCCACTTT
TRBJ2-7,TRBV4-3,many,TRBD1,CASSQDRVGYEQYF,TGCGCCAGCAGCCAGGACAGGGTGGGCTACGAGCAGTACTTC
TRBJ2-1,TRBV7-2,many,-,CASSLGAGSNEQFF,TGTGCCAGCAGCTTAGGGGCAGGGAGCAATGAGCAGTTCTTC
TRBJ1-5,TRBV5-5,many,-,CASSLEYSNQPQHF,TGTGCCAGCAGCTTGGAGTATAGCAATCAGCCCCAGCATTTT
TRBJ2-5,TRBV5-8,-,TRBD2,CASSKRTSGGGETQYF,TGTGCCAGCAGCAAAAGGACTAGCGGGGGAGGTGAGACCCAGTACTTC
TRBJ1-6,TRBV20-1,many,TRBD1,CSGSEAAGDRTKDNSPLHF,TGCAGTGGCAGCGAAGCGGCGGGGGACAGGACCAAGGATAATTCACCCCTCCACTTT
TRBJ1-1,TRBV4-3,many,-,CASSQDRFGGAGYTEAFF,TGCGCCAGCAGCCAAGACCGGTTTGGGGGCGCGGGATACACTGAAGCTTTCTTT
TRBJ2-7,TRBV5-6,many,TRBD2,CASSLARESYEQYF,TGTGCCAGCAGCTTGGCGCGGGAGAGTTACGAGCAGTACTTC
TRBJ2-7,TRBV20-1,many,TRBD1,CSASPTTGRYEQYF,TGCAGTGCTTCCCCCACGACAGGGCGGTACGAGCAGTACTTC
TRBJ2-7,TRBV21-1,many,-,CASSSLVYEQYF,TGTGCCAGCAGCTCCCTCGTGTACGAGCAGTACTTC
TRBJ2-7,TRBV28,many,-,CASKTLGTSYEQYF,TGTGCCAGCAAGACTTTAGGTACCTCCTACGAGCAGTACTTC
TRBJ1-4,TRBV7-2,once,-,CASSLAHGFANEKQFF,TGTGCCAGCAGCTTAGCGCACGGGTTTGCTAATGAAAAACAGTTTTTT